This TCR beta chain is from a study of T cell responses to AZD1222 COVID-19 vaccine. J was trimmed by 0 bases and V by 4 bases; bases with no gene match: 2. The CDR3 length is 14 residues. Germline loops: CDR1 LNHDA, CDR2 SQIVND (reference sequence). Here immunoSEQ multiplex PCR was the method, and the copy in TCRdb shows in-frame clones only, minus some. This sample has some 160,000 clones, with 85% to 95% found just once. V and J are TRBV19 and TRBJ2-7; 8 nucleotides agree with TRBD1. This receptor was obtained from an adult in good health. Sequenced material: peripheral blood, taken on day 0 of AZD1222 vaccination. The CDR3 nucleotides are TGTGCCAGTAGTAAACAGGGGGGCTCCTACGAGCAGTACTTC. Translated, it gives CASSKQGGSYEQYF.